The clone carrying this TCR beta chain was detected once. Per germline, CDR1 SGHAT and CDR2 FQNNGV. There are 14 residues in the CDR3. The V gene lost 4 bases and the J gene lost 0 bases, with 10 bases spanning the gap. The data derive from a study of blood T cell repertoires in COVID-19. The data were produced by immunoSEQ multiplex PCR, yet TCRdb's version contains in-frame clones alone and is incomplete. The data show some 19,000 clones, more than 85% seen once. The specimen was peripheral blood. The origin of this receptor is a man aged 70 or older with acute or convalescent COVID-19. The chain is built from TRBV11-2 and TRBJ2-7; a weak D match, TRBD1 (5 bases). CDR3 sequence: CASSSTASSYEQYF. CDR3 DNA: TGTGCCAGCAGCTCGACAGCATCCTCCTACGAGCAGTACTTC.